These 21 T cell receptor beta chains were all obtained from the same sample, sequenced in a study of liver allograft versus peripheral blood T cells. Overall study context: What was compared were the T cell receptor repertoires in transplanted livers and those in the peripheral blood of recipients.

MiXCR was run by TCRdb on the reads, yielding one entry per CDR3 protein. Altogether some 3,500 distinct CDR3 sequences are present, about 15% being singletons, with the ten largest covering roughly 4%. The receptor set was obtained from a human patient who had a liver transplant. The graft donor may have contributed some T cells.

Details on this clonotype: This sequence may be a read error, since a much larger clone differs from it by one base. The V gene is TRBV12-3 or TRBV12-4, the J gene TRBJ1-6; D unresolved. CDR3 size: 12 residues. The V and J ends lost 5 bases and 5 bases respectively, with 4 bases between them. This CDR3 reads CASSQNNSPLHF. DNA for the CDR3: TGTGCCAGCAGTCAGAATAATTCACCCCTCCACTTT.

The chain uses TRBV5-1 and TRBJ2-5, with TRBD2 matching over 15 bases. V lost 3 bases, J lost 5 bases, and 5 bases stayed unmatched. This CDR3 has 16 amino acids. CDR1 is SGHRS, CDR2 YFSETQ, per germline. The CDR3 nucleotides read TGCGCCAGCAGCTCAGGACTAGCGGGAGGGCACGAGACCCAGTACTTC. It translates to CASSSGLAGGHETQYF.

This clonotype is large within its sample. This sequence joins TRBV27 and TRBJ1-3; TRBD1 might be the D (5 bases). The CDR3 extends over 15 amino acids. Germline CDR1 MNHEY, CDR2 SMNVEV (reference sequence). V shed 5 bases and J shed 1 base, with 12 bases lying between them. CDR3 in DNA: TGTGCCAGCAGTCCCGGCGGGGCGTCTGGAAACACCATATATTTT. It specifies CASSPGGASGNTIYF.

The V call is TRBV10-3, the J call TRBJ1-6; TRBD1 aligns across 9 bases. Unmatched junction bases numbered 10, after V lost 6 bases and J lost 7 bases. Germline V lookup: CDR1 ENHRY, CDR2 SYGVKD. The CDR3 is 16 amino acids. The CDR3 protein is CAIRAGTGILNSPLHF. DNA of the CDR3: TGTGCCATCAGGGCTGGGACAGGGATACTGAATTCACCCCTCCACTTT.

This clonotype is categorized as large. This chain joins TRBV29-1 and TRBJ1-2; a possible D gene is TRBD1 (6 bases). In germline, CDR1 is SQVTM, CDR2 ANQGSEA. The CDR3 runs to 11 residues. V lost 3 bases to trimming and J lost 7 bases, with 9 bases between them. The CDR3, as DNA: TGCAGCGTTGACGGGGGGCTTGGCTACACCTTC. Residues: CSVDGGLGYTF. Variable domain in full (rest from reference TRBV29-1 and TRBJ1-2): SAVISQKPSRDICQRGTSLTIQCQVDSQVTMMFWYRQQPGQSLTLIATANQGSEATYESGFVIDKFPISRPNLTFSTLTVSNMSPEDSSIYLCSVDGGLGYTFGSGTRLTVV.

This clonotype appeared a few times. The chain uses TRBV20-1 and TRBJ2-7, with 8 bases matching TRBD1. This CDR3 region has 15 residues. Trimming took 0 bases from V and 5 from J; bases not matched to a gene: 9. Germline CDR1 DFQATT, CDR2 SNEGSKA (reference sequence). The CDR3 nucleotides are TGCAGTGCTAGAGATCTAAGGACAGGGTACCACGAGCAGTACTTC. Translated, it gives CSARDLRTGYHEQYF.

V gene TRBV5-6 combines with J gene TRBJ1-1, with 7 nucleotides matching TRBD1. In germline, CDR1 is SGHDT, CDR2 YYEEEE. This CDR3 region has 16 residues. Unmatched junction bases numbered 5, after V lost 0 bases and J lost 0 bases. The CDR3 reads CASSLVTGVLNTEAFF. The CDR3 nucleotides are TGTGCCAGCAGCTTGGTTACAGGGGTTCTGAACACTGAAGCTTTCTTT.

This clonotype has a handful of counts. This chain uses TRBV20-1 with TRBJ1-4; D is ambiguous. V lost 0 bases to trimming and J lost 7 bases, with 3 bases between them. This CDR3 has 11 residues. Germline V lookup: CDR1 DFQATT, CDR2 SNEGSKA (reference sequence). The CDR3 spells CSARDSEKLFF. The DNA of the CDR3 is TGCAGTGCTAGAGATAGTGAAAAACTGTTTTTT.

For this clonotype: This sequence may be a read error, since a much larger clone differs from it by one base. This chain joins TRBV11-2 and TRBJ2-1, with D maybe TRBD2 (5 bases). The germline V gene encodes CDR1 SGHAT and CDR2 FQNNGV. CDR3 length: 16 residues. The CDR3 here is CAGSLRGSATNYEQFF. The CDR3 DNA reads TGTGCCGGCAGCTTAAGAGGTAGCGCTACGAACTATGAGCAGTTCTTC.

In this sample, this clonotype turned up a few times. The V and J genes are TRBV12-3 or TRBV12-4 and TRBJ2-3; 7 positions agree with TRBD1. There are 15 residues in the CDR3. The junction had 7 bases not matched to a gene; V was cut back by 3 bases and J by 4 bases. CDR3 coding DNA: TGTGCCAGCAGTTTTTACACAGGGGTCGCAGATACGCAGTATTTT. Its translation: CASSFYTGVADTQYF.

Details on this clonotype: The junction departs from germline at one end; a sequencing error may be responsible. The V and J genes are TRBV5-6 and TRBJ2-1, with D unresolved. CDR3 length: 13 residues. CDR1 is SGHDT, CDR2 YYEEEE, per germline. The CDR3 is CASSLIGGNKQFF. Written as DNA, the CDR3 is TGTGCCAGCAGCTTAATCGGCGGCAATAAGCAGTTCTTC.

This clonotype is medium-sized in the sample. V gene TRBV18 combines with J gene TRBJ2-1; D gene ambiguous. The CDR3 totals 17 residues. Trimming cost V 3 bases and J 2 bases, with 17 bases left between them. The germline CDR1 and CDR2 sequences are KGHSH and LQKENI. The CDR3 sequence is CASSPSENSVPYNEQFF. The DNA of the CDR3 is TGTGCCAGCTCACCTTCTGAAAATTCTGTCCCCTACAATGAGCAGTTCTTC. Full variable domain (outside the CDR3, taken from reference TRBV18 and TRBJ2-1): NAGVMQNPRHLVRRRGQEARLRCSPMKGHSHVYWYRQLPEEGLKFMVYLQKENIIDESGMPKERFSAEFPKEGPSILRIQQVVRGDSAAYFCASSPSENSVPYNEQFFGPGTRLTVL.

This clonotype was seen a handful of times. The CDR3 DNA reads as TGCGCCAGCAGCTTGGGACAGGTTGGTGAGCAGTTCTTC. It yields the protein CASSLGQVGEQFF. This chain uses TRBV5-1 with TRBJ2-1; D may be TRBD1 (6 bases). Germline-derived CDR1 and CDR2 are SGHRS and YFSETQ. The CDR3 runs to 13 residues. The V gene lost 0 bases and the J gene lost 9 bases, with 10 bases spanning the gap.

This clonotype is medium-sized in the sample. The rearrangement uses TRBV6-6 and TRBJ1-3; D is uncertain. Germline lookup yields CDR1 MNHNY and CDR2 SVGAGI (reference sequence). This CDR3 region has 13 residues. V lost 4 bases and J lost 11, with 15 bases in between. CDR3 coding DNA: TGTGCCAGCAGTTCACGGGTCGACCCAGCCATATATTTT. Encoded protein: CASSSRVDPAIYF.

This clonotype was seen ten or more times. The chain couples TRBV6-5 to TRBJ2-7; D ambiguous. Germline values: CDR1 MNHEY, CDR2 SVGAGI. Trimming took 10 bases from V and 3 from J, leaving 10 bases between them. The CDR3 loop spans 11 amino acids. This CDR3 is CATRRNYEQYF. For the CDR3, the DNA is TGTGCCACCCGACGGAACTACGAGCAGTACTTC.

The chain carries TRBV7-9 and TRBJ2-3; 8 bases are shared with TRBD2. The trim removed 1 base at V and 5 bases at J, leaving 14 bases unmatched. The CDR3 loop spans 18 amino acids. Per the germline V gene, CDR1 is SEHNR and CDR2 is FQNEAQ (reference sequence). The CDR3 DNA sequence: TGTGCCAGCAGCTTAGGGGGGGCTATTGCGGGAGGAGGAGATACGCAGTATTTT. It translates to CASSLGGAIAGGGDTQYF.

Relative to its sample, this clonotype is medium-sized. The V gene is TRBV6-1, the J gene TRBJ2-5, with a weak D call TRBD2 (6 bases). V was pared by 10 bases and J by 0 bases, with 12 bases between. CDR3 length: 13 amino acids. CDR1 is MNHNS, CDR2 SASEGT, per germline. The CDR3 DNA reads TGTGCCACCGGGTGGGGGGACCAAGAGACCCAGTACTTC. Its translation is CATGWGDQETQYF.

This clonotype is judged medium-sized. The genes are TRBV6-1 and TRBJ2-3, with TRBD2 identical over 7 bases. Germline V gives CDR1 MNHNS, CDR2 SASEGT. V dropped 6 bases and J dropped 0; count of bases not matched to a gene: 3. There are 14 residues in the CDR3. The CDR3 sequence: CASSWTRSTDTQYF. DNA of the CDR3: TGTGCCAGCAGCTGGACTAGGAGCACAGATACGCAGTATTTT.

The V call is TRBV10-2, the J call TRBJ1-2, with 9 nucleotides matching TRBD1. Unmatched junction bases numbered 9, after V lost 7 bases and J lost 6 bases. Germline V gene lookup returns CDR1 WSHSY and CDR2 SAAADI. This CDR3 has 14 residues. CDR3 region: CASTPAGTGNGYTF. The CDR3 nucleotides read TGCGCCAGCACCCCCGCCGGGACAGGGAATGGCTACACCTTC.

This clonotype is medium-sized in the sample. The V and J genes are TRBV19 and TRBJ1-2, with a weak D call TRBD1 (5 bases). In germline, CDR1 is LNHDA, CDR2 SQIVND (reference sequence). The CDR3 extends over 13 amino acids. With 5 bases removed from V and 4 bases from J, the gap between germline ends came to 11 bases. DNA of the CDR3: TGTGCCAGTAGTCTCGAAGGGACCTATGGCTACACCTTC. Encoded protein: CASSLEGTYGYTF.

This clonotype ranks as medium-sized. CDR3 loop: CSARDHAGRTYGYTF. The CDR3 DNA is TGCAGTGCTAGAGATCATGCGGGACGGACCTATGGCTACACCTTC. V is TRBV20-1 and J is TRBJ1-2, with a tentative D call TRBD1 (5 bases). This CDR3 comprises 15 residues. Germline CDR1 is DFQATT and CDR2 is SNEGSKA (reference sequence). The V end lost 0 bases, the J end lost 4 bases, and 15 bases lay between the germline ends.